The clone carrying this T cell receptor (beta chain) was seen many times. Construction of TCR beta libraries relied on iRepertoire HTBI primers and on Arm-PCR targeting CDR3 regions. TCRdb recomputed calls from the multiplex PCR reads with MiXCR, one row per CDR3 protein. Of around 240,000 distinct CDR3 sequences listed, 15% to 20% are singletons. Time point reported: newly diagnosed GD, antithyroid drugs for less than 3 months. The TCR library was made from RNA that had been extracted from PBMCs in TRIzol. The data were obtained in a study of regulatory T cells in long-lasting Graves disease. The sample was also reused in another study, on T cells in Graves' hyperthyroidism and ophthalmopathy. Turning to that study: HTBI primers were used for first-round RT-PCR of the TCR CDR3. Ophthalmopathy was identified by the model a median roughly 6.5 months ahead of onset.

The receptor was derived from a woman under 40 with Graves disease. This specimen consisted of peripheral blood mononuclear cells (PBMCs), obtained at new diagnosis, from a patient treated with antithyroid drugs.

Here the CDR3 DNA reads TGCAGTGCTAGAGATCGGGGCAGTCTAGGGGCCAACGTCCTGACTTTC. As protein: CSARDRGSLGANVLTF. The chain has TRBV20-1 and TRBJ2-6, with D possibly called TRBD1 or TRBD2 (5 bases each). Germline CDR1 and CDR2: DFQATT and SNEGSKA (reference sequence). The CDR3 is 16 amino acids. V lost 0 bases, J lost 4 bases, and 13 bases lay in between.